Each of the 30 T cell receptor beta chains below was sequenced from the same sample in a study of OX40 agonist ivuxolimab in advanced cancers. TCRdb's table, derived via immunoSEQ multiplex PCR, lists solely in-frame clones and lacks some. Found here are tens of thousands of clones, about 89% of them singletons; the top ten hold 2% to 2.5%. The sequenced sample was CD4+ or CD8+ T cells sorted from blood, obtained in a trial of the OX40 agonist ivuxolimab. The receptors here all came from an adult with an advanced solid tumor such as melanoma, head and neck, liver or kidney cancer.

This rearrangement joins TRBV5-1 to TRBJ2-7; D may be TRBD2 (7 bases). This CDR3 spans 16 amino acids. Trimming removed 4 bases at V and 0 bases at J, with 17 bases between. Per germline, CDR1 SGHRS and CDR2 YFSETQ. The CDR3 protein is CASSHPGGARSYEQYF. CDR3 DNA: TGCGCCAGCAGCCACCCGGGGGGCGCCCGCTCCTACGAGCAGTACTTC.

J is TRBJ2-1 and V is TRBV7-9; no clear D. Trimming stripped 1 base from V and 2 bases from J, with 15 bases between. The CDR3 is 17 amino acids. CDR1 and CDR2 (germline): SEHNR, FQNEAQ (reference sequence). In DNA form, the CDR3 reads TGTGCCAGCAGCTTAGGCCTGTCGGACCTCCCCTACAATGAGCAGTTCTTC. Its translation: CASSLGLSDLPYNEQFF.

This clone was recorded a few times. The chain is built from TRBV7-3 and TRBJ2-6; D not resolved. This CDR3 is built from 17 residues. From germline, CDR1 is SGHTA and CDR2 FQGTGA. Trimming pared 5 bases from V and 5 bases from J, leaving 19 bases between. For the CDR3, the DNA is TGTGCCAGCAGCCGTGCAAGCTTACAAAGTCGGGCCAACGTCCTGACTTTC. Protein: CASSRASLQSRANVLTF.

The V and J genes are TRBV5-1 and TRBJ2-7, with 11 bases lining up with TRBD2. Per the germline V gene, CDR1 is SGHRS and CDR2 is YFSETQ. Germline trimming cut 4 bases from V and 3 bases from J; bases unmatched to any gene: 9. The CDR3 is 16 amino acids. CDR3 sequence: CASSPKTSGVHYEQYF. The CDR3 DNA reads TGCGCCAGCAGCCCCAAGACTAGCGGGGTCCACTACGAGCAGTACTTC.

The V and J genes are TRBV28 and TRBJ2-2; D is possibly TRBD1 (6 bases). Trimming pared 8 bases from V and 5 bases from J, leaving 12 bases between. Per the germline V gene, CDR1 is MDHEN and CDR2 is SYDVKM. CDR3 size: 13 residues. Written as DNA, the CDR3 is TGTGCCAGCGGGACACTAAAGACCGGGGAGCTGTTTTTT. Its protein product is CASGTLKTGELFF.

This clone appeared a few times. The V and J genes are TRBV5-1 and TRBJ1-1; D gene unclear. V was shortened by 4 bases and J by 5 bases, with 9 bases between the two germline ends. CDR1 is SGHRS and CDR2 is YFSETQ in the germline V gene. This CDR3 is 12 amino acids long. As DNA, the CDR3 is TGCGCCAGCAGCGCGAGTGGAACTGAAGCTTTCTTT. Translation: CASSASGTEAFF.

J is TRBJ2-7 and V is TRBV4-1; maybe TRBD1 (6 bases). The germline V gene has CDR1 MGHRA and CDR2 YSYEKL. CDR3 length equals 17 residues. Trimming cost V 0 bases and J 2 bases, with 17 bases left between them. The CDR3 DNA reads TGCGCCAGCAGCCAAGAAGGGGGTTTTTTTGGAGCCTACGAGCAGTACTTC. Amino acid sequence: CASSQEGGFFGAYEQYF.

The J gene is TRBJ1-2, the V gene TRBV5-1, with D hard to call. The CDR3 spans 12 residues. V was shortened by 3 bases and J by 6 bases, with 9 bases between the two germline ends. Germline values: CDR1 SGHRS, CDR2 YFSETQ. CDR3 nucleotides: TGCGCCAGCAGCTCAAGCGGGCATGGCTACACCTTC. Protein product: CASSSSGHGYTF.

The chain carries TRBV7-2 and TRBJ1-2, with D possibly matching TRBD1 (5 bases). Trimming removed 5 bases at V and 5 bases at J, with 12 bases between. Germline V lookup: CDR1 SGHTA, CDR2 FQGNSA. The CDR3 is 13 residues long. CDR3 sequence (DNA): TGTGCCAGCAGCGAGGGACTAACTTATGGCTACACCTTC. This codes for CASSEGLTYGYTF.

Regarding this clone: Its ends do not fully match the called genes, so a read error is possible. The chain is built from TRBV7-7 and TRBJ2-3; 8 bases map to TRBD1. This CDR3 is 14 amino acids long. Germline values: CDR1 SSHAT, CDR2 FNYEAQ (reference sequence). DNA of the CDR3: TGTGCTAGCAGCCGGACAGGGACAACAGATACGCAGTATTTT. It is translated as CASSRTGTTDTQYF.

The chain joins TRBV4-2 to TRBJ1-2; D might be TRBD1 (5 bases). The germline V and J ends were trimmed by 0 bases and 5 bases, with 13 bases remaining between them. This CDR3 spans 15 amino acids. Germline V gives CDR1 LGHNA, CDR2 YNFKEQ. CDR3 nucleotide sequence: TGTGCCAGCAGCCAAGAAGCGCAGGGCCGGTATGGCTACACCTTC. This translates into CASSQEAQGRYGYTF.

The V gene is TRBV5-1, the J gene TRBJ2-3; perhaps TRBD2 as D (5 bases). CDR3 length: 15 amino acids. The V gene lost 4 bases and the J gene lost 0 bases, with 12 bases spanning the gap. Germline CDR1 reads SGHRS; CDR2 reads YFSETQ. This chain's CDR3 is CASSGGGGSTDTQYF. The DNA of the CDR3 is TGCGCCAGCAGCGGTGGAGGCGGTAGCACAGATACGCAGTATTTT.

This chain connects TRBV7-2 to TRBJ1-1, with D tentatively TRBD1 (6 bases). Germline V CDR1 and CDR2: SGHTA, FQGNSA. The ends were cut back, 5 bases at V and 6 bases at J, with 31 bases in the middle. CDR3 size: 19 residues. CDR3 bases: TGTGCCAGCAGCCCCGTTGGAAGGGGAGGAGGGGGGAGGCTTTCTGAAGCTTTCTTT. This codes for CASSPVGRGGGGRLSEAFF.

The chain uses TRBV7-9 and TRBJ2-7, with TRBD1 identical over 10 bases. The CDR3 has 15 amino acids. The germline V gene has CDR1 SEHNR and CDR2 FQNEAQ (reference sequence). The V gene end was trimmed by 7 bases and the J gene end by 12 bases; junction bases not matched to a gene: 18. The DNA of the CDR3 is TGTGCCAGCATACCCCCCCAAGACAGGGGGCAGGGAGGGTACTTC. Translated: CASIPPQDRGQGGYF.

The rearrangement joins TRBV11-2 to TRBJ2-7; tentatively, D is TRBD1 or TRBD2 (6 bases each). The CDR3 consists of 15 residues. The germline gives CDR1 SGHAT, CDR2 FQNNGV. V was pared by 3 bases and J by 7 bases, with 19 bases between. In DNA, the CDR3 is TGTGCCAGCAGCTTCCAGGGGCGGGAAACGAAGGAGCAGTACTTC. Translation: CASSFQGRETKEQYF.

The chain combines TRBV21-1 with TRBJ1-4. TRBV21-1 is a known pseudogene. CDR3 length: 13 amino acids. CDR3 in amino acids: CARRIATNEKLFF. CDR3 in DNA: TGTGCCAGGCGGATTGCAACTAATGAAAAACTGTTTTTT.

The V and J genes are TRBV2 and TRBJ1-1; unclear D gene. The ends were cut back, 4 bases at V and 8 bases at J, with 11 bases in the middle. The CDR3 extends over 12 amino acids. The germline CDR1 and CDR2 sequences are SNHLY and FYNNEI. The CDR3 DNA follows: TGTGCCAGCAGTGGAGATAGCAGCGAAGCTTTCTTT. This translates into CASSGDSSEAFF.

This clone was counted a single time. The chain links TRBV7-9 to TRBJ1-2; D call uncertain. CDR3 length: 15 amino acids. Germline CDR1 reads SEHNR; CDR2 reads FQNEAQ (reference sequence). Trimming shortened V by 6 bases and J by 7 bases, and 21 bases separated the two germline ends. DNA for the CDR3: TGTGCCAGCAGACCCTCCTGGGAAACTTTGGGTGGCTACACCTTC. Translated: CASRPSWETLGGYTF.

This clone appeared a few times. The chain carries TRBV7-9 and TRBJ2-7; maybe TRBD2 (6 bases). CDR3 length: 11 residues. Trimming took off 6 bases at V and 7 bases at J, with 10 bases between the two ends. Germline V gene lookup returns CDR1 SEHNR and CDR2 FQNEAQ (reference sequence). The CDR3 bases are TGTGCCAGCAGTGAGGGACTTGAGCAGTACTTC. This codes for CASSEGLEQYF.

The chain couples TRBV29-1 to TRBJ2-5; 8 nucleotides align to TRBD2. V was clipped by 6 bases and J by 5 bases; unmatched bases: 8. CDR3 length: 13 residues. Germline V lookup: CDR1 SQVTM, CDR2 ANQGSEA. The CDR3 region has the DNA TGCAGCGTCGCCCCCCGCGGGGGGGAGACCCAGTACTTC. It translates to CSVAPRGGETQYF.

The chain is built from TRBV5-4 and TRBJ2-7; the D is unclear. This CDR3 is 14 amino acids long. V was trimmed by 0 bases and J by 1 base, leaving 8 bases between them. Germline V lookup: CDR1 SGHNT, CDR2 YYREEE (reference sequence). This CDR3 is CASSLAGSSYEQYF. The DNA for the CDR3 is TGTGCCAGCAGCTTGGCAGGCAGTTCCTACGAGCAGTACTTC. Complete variable domain (other parts from reference TRBV5-4 and TRBJ2-7): ETGVTQSPTHLIKTRGQQVTLRCSSQSGHNTVSWYQQALGQGPQFIFQYYREEENGRGNFPPRFSGLQFPNYSSELNVNALELDDSALYLCASSLAGSSYEQYFGPGTRLTVT.

Notes on this clone: The junction departs from germline at one end; a sequencing error may be responsible. This chain connects TRBV6-5 to TRBJ2-3; tentatively, D is TRBD1 (5 bases). The CDR3 loop spans 15 amino acids. Germline assignment: CDR1 MNHEY and CDR2 SVGAGI. This chain's CDR3 is CASSYGATGTGTQYF. As DNA, the CDR3 is TGTGCCAGCAGTTACGGGGCTACGGGCACAGGTACGCAGTATTTT.

The chain uses TRBV5-1 and TRBJ2-7; tentative D call: TRBD1 (5 bases). This CDR3 spans 12 amino acids. Germline V CDR1 and CDR2: SGHRS, YFSETQ. Trimming removed 0 bases from V and 5 bases from J, with 6 bases in between. The CDR3 bases are TGCGCCAGCAGCTTGGTAGGGGACGAGCAGTACTTC. Protein product: CASSLVGDEQYF.

V gene TRBV19 combines with J gene TRBJ2-7; no clear D gene. Between the trimmed V and J ends, which lost 3 bases and 3 bases, there was a span of 9 bases. Germline-derived CDR1 and CDR2 are LNHDA and SQIVND (reference sequence). This CDR3 has 13 amino acids. CDR3 sequence (DNA): TGTGCCAGTAGTATCGTGACCTTCTACGAGCAGTACTTC. It translates to CASSIVTFYEQYF. The variable domain in full, completed from reference TRBV19 and TRBJ2-7, reads DGGITQSPKYLFRKEGQNVTLSCEQNLNHDAMYWYRQDPGQGLRLIYYSQIVNDFQKGDIAEGYSVSREKKESFPLTVTSAQKNPTAFYLCASSIVTFYEQYFGPGTRLTVT.

The chain joins TRBV5-1 to TRBJ2-7; 7 bases match TRBD1. CDR3 size: 13 residues. The junction had 2 bases not matched to a gene; V was cut back by 3 bases and J by 2 bases. Germline values: CDR1 SGHRS, CDR2 YFSETQ. CDR3 sequence reads: CASSWGTAYEQYF. The DNA for the CDR3 is TGCGCCAGCAGCTGGGGGACAGCCTACGAGCAGTACTTC.

The sample holds a few counts of this clone. This chain connects TRBV6-1 to TRBJ2-5; 9 bases line up with TRBD2. This CDR3 has 14 residues. CDR1 and CDR2 (germline): MNHNS, SASEGT. The V and J ends lost 8 bases and 2 bases, in that order; junction bases with no gene match: 6. CDR3 bases: TGTGCCAGCTTCTTAGCGGGGGTACAAGAGACCCAGTACTTC. It encodes CASFLAGVQETQYF.

This chain connects TRBV5-5 to TRBJ2-1, with a possible D match to TRBD1 (6 bases). The length of the CDR3 is 15 residues. The V and J ends lost 1 base and 7 bases respectively, with 15 bases between them. Germline V lookup: CDR1 SGHKS, CDR2 YYEKEE (reference sequence). CDR3 amino acids: CASSLIQGPVNEQFF. CDR3 nucleotides: TGTGCCAGCAGCTTGATCCAGGGGCCGGTGAATGAGCAGTTCTTC.

CDR3 in DNA: TGTGCCAGCTCACCGCGCGCAGCGTCCGATACGCAGTATTTT. It specifies CASSPRAASDTQYF. The J gene is TRBJ2-3, the V gene TRBV18; D gene uncertain. The length of the CDR3 is 14 residues. V was pared by 3 bases and J by 6 bases, with 13 bases between. Per germline, CDR1 KGHSH and CDR2 LQKENI.

The rearrangement links TRBV10-3 to TRBJ2-6, with a tentative D call TRBD1 (6 bases). Germline V gene data show CDR1 as ENHRY and CDR2 as SYGVKD. Between the trimmed V and J ends, which lost 1 base and 0 bases, there was a span of 13 bases. The CDR3 contains 18 residues. The CDR3 reads CAISEFPGTSSGANVLTF. CDR3 coding DNA: TGTGCCATCAGTGAGTTTCCAGGGACATCCTCTGGGGCCAACGTCCTGACTTTC.

The V gene is TRBV2, the J gene TRBJ2-3; unclear D gene. Deletions cut 4 bases from V and 3 bases from J, with 14 bases between. The CDR3 covers 15 residues. Per germline, CDR1 SNHLY and CDR2 FYNNEI. The CDR3 coding sequence is TGTGCCAGCAGTGTTCGCGAGGCCACTACAGATACGCAGTATTTT. This codes for CASSVREATTDTQYF.